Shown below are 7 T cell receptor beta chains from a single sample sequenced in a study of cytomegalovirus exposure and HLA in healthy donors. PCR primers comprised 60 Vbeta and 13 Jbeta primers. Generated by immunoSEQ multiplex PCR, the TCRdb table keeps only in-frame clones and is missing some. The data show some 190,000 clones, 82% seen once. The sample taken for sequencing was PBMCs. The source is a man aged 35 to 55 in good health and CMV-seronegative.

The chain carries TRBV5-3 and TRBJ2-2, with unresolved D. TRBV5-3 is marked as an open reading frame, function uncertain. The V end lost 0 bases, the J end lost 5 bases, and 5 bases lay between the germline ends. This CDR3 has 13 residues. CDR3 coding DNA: TGTGCCAGAAGCTTGGTGAGGACCGGGGAGCTGTTTTTT. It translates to CARSLVRTGELFF.

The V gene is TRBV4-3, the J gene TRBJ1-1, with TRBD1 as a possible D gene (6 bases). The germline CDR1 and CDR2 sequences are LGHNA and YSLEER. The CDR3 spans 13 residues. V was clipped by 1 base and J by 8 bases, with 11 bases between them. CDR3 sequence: CASSQVLGGEAFF. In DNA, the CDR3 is TGCGCCAGCAGCCAAGTCTTAGGGGGAGAAGCTTTCTTT.

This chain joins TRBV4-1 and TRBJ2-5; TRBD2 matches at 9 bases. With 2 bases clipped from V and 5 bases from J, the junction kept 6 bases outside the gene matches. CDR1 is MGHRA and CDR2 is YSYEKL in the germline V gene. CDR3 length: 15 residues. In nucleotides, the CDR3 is TGCGCCAGCAGCCAAAATGCGGGGGGGCTGGAGACCCAGTACTTC. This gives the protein CASSQNAGGLETQYF.

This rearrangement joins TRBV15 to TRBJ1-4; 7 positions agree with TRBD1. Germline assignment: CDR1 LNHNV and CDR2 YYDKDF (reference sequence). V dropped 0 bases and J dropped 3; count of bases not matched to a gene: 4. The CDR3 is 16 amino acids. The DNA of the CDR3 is TGTGCCACCAGCAGAGATAGGGGACAGTCTAATGAAAAACTGTTTTTT. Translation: CATSRDRGQSNEKLFF.

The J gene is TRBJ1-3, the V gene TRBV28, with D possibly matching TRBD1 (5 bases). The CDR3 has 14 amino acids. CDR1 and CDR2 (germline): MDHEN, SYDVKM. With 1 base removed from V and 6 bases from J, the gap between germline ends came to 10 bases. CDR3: CASSLLGGENTIYF. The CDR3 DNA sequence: TGTGCCAGCAGTTTATTAGGAGGGGAAAACACCATATATTTT.

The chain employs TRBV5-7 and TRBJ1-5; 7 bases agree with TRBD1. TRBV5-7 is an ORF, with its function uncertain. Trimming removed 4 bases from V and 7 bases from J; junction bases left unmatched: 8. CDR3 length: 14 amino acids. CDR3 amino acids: CASSLTGTIQPQHF. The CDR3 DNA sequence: TGTGCCAGCAGCCTGACAGGGACGATCCAGCCCCAGCATTTT.

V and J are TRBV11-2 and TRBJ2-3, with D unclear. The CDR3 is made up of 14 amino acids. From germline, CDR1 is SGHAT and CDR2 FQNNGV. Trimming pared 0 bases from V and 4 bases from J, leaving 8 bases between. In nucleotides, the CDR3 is TGTGCCAGCAGCTTAGATCTGGGCCCAGATACGCAGTATTTT. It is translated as CASSLDLGPDTQYF. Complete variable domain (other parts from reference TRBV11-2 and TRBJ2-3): EAGVAQSPRYKIIEKRQSVAFWCNPISGHATLYWYQQILGQGPKLLIQFQNNGVVDDSQLPKDRFSAERLKGVDSTLKIQPAKLEDSAVYLCASSLDLGPDTQYFGPGTRLTVL.